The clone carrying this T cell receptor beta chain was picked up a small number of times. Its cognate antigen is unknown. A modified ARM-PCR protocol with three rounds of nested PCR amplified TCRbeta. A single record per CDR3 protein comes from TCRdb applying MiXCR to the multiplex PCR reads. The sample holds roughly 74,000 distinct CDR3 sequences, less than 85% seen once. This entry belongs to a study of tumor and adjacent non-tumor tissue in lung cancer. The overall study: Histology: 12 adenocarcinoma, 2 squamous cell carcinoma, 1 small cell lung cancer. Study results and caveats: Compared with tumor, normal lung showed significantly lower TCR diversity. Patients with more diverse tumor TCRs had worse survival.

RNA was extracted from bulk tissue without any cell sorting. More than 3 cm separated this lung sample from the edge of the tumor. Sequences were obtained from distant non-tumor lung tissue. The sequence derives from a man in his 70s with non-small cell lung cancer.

In DNA, the CDR3 is TGTGCCAGCAGCGCTGCACCCCCGGTTCGTGAAAAACTGTTTTTT. Protein sequence: CASSAAPPVREKLFF. The chain uses TRBV28 and TRBJ1-4; no reliable D call. CDR1 is MDHEN, CDR2 SYDVKM, per germline. The CDR3 is 15 amino acids. V was clipped by 6 bases and J by 7 bases, with 18 bases between them.